Detailed here is one TCR beta chain. Its antigen is not known. These data originate in a study of identical twins. Broader study findings: The more abundant beta clonotypes in cord blood had fewer insertions, and memory repertoires did not show this.

Unmatched junction bases numbered 12, after V lost 8 bases and J lost 5 bases. The length of the CDR3 is 17 residues. In germline, CDR1 is SNHLY, CDR2 FYNNEI. Using its own MiXCR run on the 5' RACE reads, TCRdb lists one record per CDR3 protein. The table lists some 660,000 distinct CDR3 sequences, 8.6% of them singletons. The sample also formed part of further work on yellow fever vaccine responses in identical twins.

Sequencing was done on a sample of PBMCs. The receptor's source is a woman aged 18-30 years in good health. The chain recombines TRBV2 with TRBJ2-3; TRBD2 matches at 14 bases. CDR3 bases: TGTGCCAGCTTTGACCCGGGACTAGCGGGAGTCATAGATACGCAGTATTTT. It codes for CASFDPGLAGVIDTQYF. Supplemented by reference TRBV2 and TRBJ2-3, the full variable domain reads EPEVTQTPSHQVTQMGQEVILRCVPISNHLYFYWYRQILGQKVEFLVSFYNNEISEKSEIFDDQFSVERPDGSNFTLKIRSTKLEDSAMYFCASFDPGLAGVIDTQYFGPGTRLTVL.